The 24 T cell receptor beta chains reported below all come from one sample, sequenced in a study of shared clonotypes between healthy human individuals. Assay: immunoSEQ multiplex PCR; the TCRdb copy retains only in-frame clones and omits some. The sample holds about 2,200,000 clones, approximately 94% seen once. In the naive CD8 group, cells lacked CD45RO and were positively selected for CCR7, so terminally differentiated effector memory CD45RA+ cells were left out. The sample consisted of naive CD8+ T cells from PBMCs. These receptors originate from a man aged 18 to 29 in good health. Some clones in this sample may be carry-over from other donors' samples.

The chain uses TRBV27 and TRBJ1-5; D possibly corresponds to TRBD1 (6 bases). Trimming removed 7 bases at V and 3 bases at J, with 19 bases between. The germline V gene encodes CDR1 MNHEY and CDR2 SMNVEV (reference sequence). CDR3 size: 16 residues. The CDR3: CASTPRFGTPNQPQHF. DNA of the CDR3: TGTGCCAGCACCCCCAGGTTCGGGACACCCAATCAGCCCCAGCATTTT.

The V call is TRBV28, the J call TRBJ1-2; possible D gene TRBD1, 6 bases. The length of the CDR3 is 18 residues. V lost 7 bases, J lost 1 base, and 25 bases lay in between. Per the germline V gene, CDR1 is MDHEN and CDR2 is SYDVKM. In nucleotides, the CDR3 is TGTGCCAGCACCCCATCGACCGGGGGCCCTGGGGTTAACTATGGCTACACCTTC. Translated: CASTPSTGGPGVNYGYTF.

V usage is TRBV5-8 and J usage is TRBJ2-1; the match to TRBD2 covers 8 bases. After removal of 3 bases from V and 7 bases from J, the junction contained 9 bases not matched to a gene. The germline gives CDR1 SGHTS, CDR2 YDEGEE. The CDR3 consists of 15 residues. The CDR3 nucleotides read TGTGCCAGCAGCTATCAGCAGCGGGAGACTAATGAGCAGTTCTTC. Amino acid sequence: CASSYQQRETNEQFF.

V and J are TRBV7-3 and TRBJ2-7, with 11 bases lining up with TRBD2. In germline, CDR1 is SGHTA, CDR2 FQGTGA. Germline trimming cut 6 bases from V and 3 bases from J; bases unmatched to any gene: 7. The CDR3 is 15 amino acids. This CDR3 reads CASSPGLAAVYEQYF. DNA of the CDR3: TGTGCCAGCAGTCCGGGACTAGCGGCAGTCTACGAGCAGTACTTC.

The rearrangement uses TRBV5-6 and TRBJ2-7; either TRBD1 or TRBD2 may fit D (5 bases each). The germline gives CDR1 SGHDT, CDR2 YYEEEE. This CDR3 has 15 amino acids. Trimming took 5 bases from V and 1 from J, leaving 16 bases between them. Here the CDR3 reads CASRTRDVGSYEQYF. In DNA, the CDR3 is TGTGCCAGCAGGACACGGGACGTGGGATCCTACGAGCAGTACTTC.

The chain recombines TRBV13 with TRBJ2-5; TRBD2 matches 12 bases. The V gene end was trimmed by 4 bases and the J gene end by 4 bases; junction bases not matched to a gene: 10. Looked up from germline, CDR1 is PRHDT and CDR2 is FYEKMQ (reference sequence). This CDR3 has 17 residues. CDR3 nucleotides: TGTGCCAGCAGCTATTCCATGACTAGCGGGAGCTCAGAGACCCAGTACTTC. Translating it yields CASSYSMTSGSSETQYF.

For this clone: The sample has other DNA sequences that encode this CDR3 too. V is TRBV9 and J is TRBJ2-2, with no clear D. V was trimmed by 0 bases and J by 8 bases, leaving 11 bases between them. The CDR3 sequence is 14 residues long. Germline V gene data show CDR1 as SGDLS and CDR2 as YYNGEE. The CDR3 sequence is CASSVATSTGELFF. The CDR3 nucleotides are TGTGCCAGCAGCGTAGCGACGTCAACAGGGGAGCTGTTTTTT.

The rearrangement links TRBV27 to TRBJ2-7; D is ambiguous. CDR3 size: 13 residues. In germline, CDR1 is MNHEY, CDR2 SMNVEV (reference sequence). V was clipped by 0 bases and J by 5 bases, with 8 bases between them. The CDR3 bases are TGTGCCAGCAGTTTATCGACGCGAAACGAGCAGTACTTC. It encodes CASSLSTRNEQYF.

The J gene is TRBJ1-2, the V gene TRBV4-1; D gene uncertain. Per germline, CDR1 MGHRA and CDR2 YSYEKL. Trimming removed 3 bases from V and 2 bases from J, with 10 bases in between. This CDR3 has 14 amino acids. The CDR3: CASSHRGMNYGYTF. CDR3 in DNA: TGCGCCAGCAGCCACCGGGGTATGAACTATGGCTACACCTTC.

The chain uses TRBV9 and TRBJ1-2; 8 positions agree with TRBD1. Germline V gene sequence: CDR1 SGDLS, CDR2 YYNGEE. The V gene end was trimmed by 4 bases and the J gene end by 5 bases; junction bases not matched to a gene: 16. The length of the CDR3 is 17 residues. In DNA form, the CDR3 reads TGTGCCAGCAGCATAAACGACAGGGGCCTGGCGCCGTATGGCTACACCTTC. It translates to CASSINDRGLAPYGYTF.

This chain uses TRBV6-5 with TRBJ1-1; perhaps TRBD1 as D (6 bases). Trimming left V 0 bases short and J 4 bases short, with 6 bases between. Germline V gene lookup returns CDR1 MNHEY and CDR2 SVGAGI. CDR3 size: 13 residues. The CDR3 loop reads CASSYSDSTEAFF. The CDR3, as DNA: TGTGCCAGCAGTTACTCGGACAGCACTGAAGCTTTCTTT.

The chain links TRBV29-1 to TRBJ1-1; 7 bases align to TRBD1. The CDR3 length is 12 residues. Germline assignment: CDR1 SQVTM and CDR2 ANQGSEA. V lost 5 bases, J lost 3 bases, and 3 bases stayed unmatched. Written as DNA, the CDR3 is TGCAGCGTTTTAGGGGGCCACACTGAAGCTTTCTTT. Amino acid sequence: CSVLGGHTEAFF.

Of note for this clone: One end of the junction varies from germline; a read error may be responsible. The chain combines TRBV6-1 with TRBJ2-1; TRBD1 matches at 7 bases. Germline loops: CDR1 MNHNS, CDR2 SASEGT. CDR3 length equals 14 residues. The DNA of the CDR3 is TGTGCCAGCAGCCGACAGGGACCTTACACTGAGCAGTTCTTC. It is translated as CASSRQGPYTEQFF.

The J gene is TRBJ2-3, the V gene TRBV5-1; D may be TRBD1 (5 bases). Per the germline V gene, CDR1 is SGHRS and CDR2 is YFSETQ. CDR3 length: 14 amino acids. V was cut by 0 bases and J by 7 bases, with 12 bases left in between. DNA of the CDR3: TGCGCCAGCAGCTTGGTTCCGGCGGACAATACGCAGTATTTT. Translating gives CASSLVPADNTQYF.

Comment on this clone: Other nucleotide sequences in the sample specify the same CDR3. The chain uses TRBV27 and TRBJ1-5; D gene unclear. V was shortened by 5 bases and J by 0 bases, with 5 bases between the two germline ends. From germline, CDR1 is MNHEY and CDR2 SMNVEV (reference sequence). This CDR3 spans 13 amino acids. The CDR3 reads CASSPLSNQPQHF. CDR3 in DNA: TGTGCCAGCAGTCCACTTAGCAATCAGCCCCAGCATTTT.

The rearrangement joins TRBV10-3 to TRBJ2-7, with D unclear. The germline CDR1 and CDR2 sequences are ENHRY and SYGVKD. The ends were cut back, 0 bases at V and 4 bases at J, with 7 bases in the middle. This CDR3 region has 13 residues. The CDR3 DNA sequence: TGTGCCATCAGTGAGTCCAGGATGTACGAGCAGTACTTC. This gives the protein CAISESRMYEQYF.

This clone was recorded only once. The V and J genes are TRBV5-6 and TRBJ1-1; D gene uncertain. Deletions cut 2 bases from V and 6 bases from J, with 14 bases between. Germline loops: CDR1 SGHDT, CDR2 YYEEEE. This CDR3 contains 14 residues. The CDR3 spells CASSFSSVVAEAFF. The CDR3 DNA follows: TGTGCCAGCAGCTTTAGTTCGGTCGTGGCTGAAGCTTTCTTT.

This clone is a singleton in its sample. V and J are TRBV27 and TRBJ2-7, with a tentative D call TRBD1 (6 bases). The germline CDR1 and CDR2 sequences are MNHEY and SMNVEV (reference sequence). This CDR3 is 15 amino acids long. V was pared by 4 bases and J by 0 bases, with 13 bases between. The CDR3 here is CASSSLDRFSYEQYF. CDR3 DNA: TGTGCCAGCAGTTCCTTGGACAGATTCTCCTACGAGCAGTACTTC.

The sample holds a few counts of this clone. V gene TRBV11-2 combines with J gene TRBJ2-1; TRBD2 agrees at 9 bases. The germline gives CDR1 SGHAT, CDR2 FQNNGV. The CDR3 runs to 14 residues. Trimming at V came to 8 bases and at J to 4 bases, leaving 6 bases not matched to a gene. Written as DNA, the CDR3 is TGTGCCAGCGCCGGACTAGCGAGTTACAATGAGCAGTTCTTC. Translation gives CASAGLASYNEQFF.

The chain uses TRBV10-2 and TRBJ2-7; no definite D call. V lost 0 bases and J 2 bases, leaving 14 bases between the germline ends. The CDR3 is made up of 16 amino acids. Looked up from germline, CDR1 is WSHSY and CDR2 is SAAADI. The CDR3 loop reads CASSESPNRNTYEQYF. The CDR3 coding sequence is TGCGCCAGCAGTGAGTCCCCCAACAGAAACACCTACGAGCAGTACTTC.

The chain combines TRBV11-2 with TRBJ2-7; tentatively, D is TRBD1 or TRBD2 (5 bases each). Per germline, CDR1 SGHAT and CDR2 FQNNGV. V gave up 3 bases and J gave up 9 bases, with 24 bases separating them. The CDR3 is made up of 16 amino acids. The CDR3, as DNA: TGTGCCAGCAGCTTTCGGGCTCGGGACCGTACCTCGGTGCAGTACTTC. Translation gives CASSFRARDRTSVQYF.

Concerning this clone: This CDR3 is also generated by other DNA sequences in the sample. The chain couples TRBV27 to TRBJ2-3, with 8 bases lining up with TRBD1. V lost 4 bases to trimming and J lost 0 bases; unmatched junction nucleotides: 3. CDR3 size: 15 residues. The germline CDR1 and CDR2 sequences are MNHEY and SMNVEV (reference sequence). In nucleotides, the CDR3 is TGTGCCAGCAGTTCTCGGACAGGGAGCACAGATACGCAGTATTTT. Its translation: CASSSRTGSTDTQYF.

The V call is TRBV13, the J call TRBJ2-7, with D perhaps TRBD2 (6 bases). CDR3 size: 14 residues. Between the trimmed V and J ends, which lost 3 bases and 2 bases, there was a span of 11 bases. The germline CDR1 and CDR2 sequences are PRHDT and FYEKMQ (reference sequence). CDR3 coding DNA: TGTGCCAGCAGCTTCCGGACTACCACCTACGAGCAGTACTTC. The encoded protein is CASSFRTTTYEQYF.

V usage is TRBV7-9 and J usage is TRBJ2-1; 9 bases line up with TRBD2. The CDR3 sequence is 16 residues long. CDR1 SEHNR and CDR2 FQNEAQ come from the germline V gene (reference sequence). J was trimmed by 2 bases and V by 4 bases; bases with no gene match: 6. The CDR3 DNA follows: TGTGCCAGCAGCTCCCGGACTAGCGAGCCCTACAATGAGCAGTTCTTC. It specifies CASSSRTSEPYNEQFF.